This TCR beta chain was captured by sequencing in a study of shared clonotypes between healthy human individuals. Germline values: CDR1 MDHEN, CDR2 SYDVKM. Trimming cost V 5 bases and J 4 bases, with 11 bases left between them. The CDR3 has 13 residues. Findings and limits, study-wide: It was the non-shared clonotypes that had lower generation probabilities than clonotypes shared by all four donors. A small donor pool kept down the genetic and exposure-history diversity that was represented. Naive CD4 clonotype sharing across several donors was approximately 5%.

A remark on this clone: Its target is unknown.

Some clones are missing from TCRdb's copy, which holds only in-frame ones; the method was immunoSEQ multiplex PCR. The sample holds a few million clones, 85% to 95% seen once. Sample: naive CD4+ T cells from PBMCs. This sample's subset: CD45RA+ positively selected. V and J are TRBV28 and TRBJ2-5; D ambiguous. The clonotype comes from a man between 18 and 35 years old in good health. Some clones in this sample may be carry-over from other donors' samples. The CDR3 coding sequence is TGTGCCAGCAGTGAGCCCCCTGGAGAGACCCAGTACTTC. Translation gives CASSEPPGETQYF.